Presented here are 14 T cell receptor beta chains from one specimen sequenced in a study of blood T cell repertoires in COVID-19. TCRdb keeps only in-frame clones here, not all; method: immunoSEQ multiplex PCR. This table holds over 200,000 clones, just over 85% found once. The sequencing input was PBMCs or T cells enriched from blood (not recorded which). The source of these receptors is a man younger than 35 who had recovered from COVID-19.

This chain links TRBV4-1 with TRBJ2-3, with TRBD1 as a possible D gene (6 bases). This CDR3 region has 16 residues. Germline V CDR1 and CDR2: MGHRA, YSYEKL. Deletions cut 0 bases from V and 2 bases from J, with 12 bases between. The CDR3 is CASSQDEDRPTDTQYF. In nucleotides, the CDR3 is TGCGCCAGCAGCCAAGATGAAGACAGGCCCACAGATACGCAGTATTTT.

V usage is TRBV13 and J usage is TRBJ1-2; 7 bases match TRBD1. This CDR3 has 13 amino acids. V dropped 4 bases and J dropped 5; count of bases not matched to a gene: 4. Germline lookup yields CDR1 PRHDT and CDR2 FYEKMQ (reference sequence). The CDR3 DNA reads as TGTGCCAGCAGCTCTGGGACAGAGTATGGCTACACCTTC. The encoded protein is CASSSGTEYGYTF.

The chain combines TRBV28 with TRBJ2-5; 11 nucleotides agree with TRBD1. The CDR3 length is 16 residues. Germline loops: CDR1 MDHEN, CDR2 SYDVKM. V lost 2 bases, J lost 4 bases, and 6 bases stayed unmatched. The DNA of the CDR3 is TGTGCCAGCAGTTTAGGTGGGACAGGGGGAGGAGAGACCCAGTACTTC. The encoded protein is CASSLGGTGGGETQYF.

Comment on this clone: The sample carries other DNA sequences with the same CDR3. This rearrangement joins TRBV7-9 to TRBJ2-1; D call uncertain. Trimming left V 3 bases short and J 0 bases short, with 9 bases between. The CDR3 is made up of 15 amino acids. Germline loops: CDR1 SEHNR, CDR2 FQNEAQ (reference sequence). The CDR3 nucleotides are TGTGCCAGCAGCTTGAGTGAGAGCTCCTACAATGAGCAGTTCTTC. This translates into CASSLSESSYNEQFF.

The chain carries TRBV12-3 or TRBV12-4 and TRBJ1-1; 8 nucleotides agree with TRBD1. With 5 bases clipped from V and 7 bases from J, the junction kept 3 bases outside the gene matches. The CDR3 is 12 residues long. The CDR3 DNA reads TGTGCCAGCAGTCTCGGGACAGGTGAAGCTTTCTTT. Its translation: CASSLGTGEAFF.

This chain connects TRBV18 to TRBJ2-7; no clear D gene. V gave up 0 bases and J gave up 9 bases, with 12 bases separating them. The CDR3 is made up of 13 amino acids. Germline loops: CDR1 KGHSH, CDR2 LQKENI. CDR3 sequence reads: CASSPPSLTVQYF. The CDR3 DNA follows: TGTGCCAGCTCACCACCAAGTCTAACTGTGCAGTACTTC.

The genes are TRBV27 and TRBJ1-5, with D possibly being TRBD1 (6 bases). The germline V gene has CDR1 MNHEY and CDR2 SMNVEV (reference sequence). V was shortened by 3 bases and J by 6 bases, with 12 bases between the two germline ends. The CDR3 sequence is 14 residues long. DNA of the CDR3: TGTGCCAGCAGTTTCCGAGGGGGAAGTCAGCCCCAGCATTTT. Protein sequence: CASSFRGGSQPQHF.

This chain connects TRBV7-2 to TRBJ1-3; D gene unclear. The CDR3 spans 16 residues. Per germline, CDR1 SGHTA and CDR2 FQGNSA. V lost 2 bases and J lost 1, with 12 bases in between. The CDR3 loop reads CASSLLTVVSGNTIYF. CDR3 DNA: TGTGCCAGCAGCTTACTAACAGTGGTATCTGGAAACACCATATATTTT.

This clone came up a few times. This rearrangement joins TRBV5-4 to TRBJ1-2; 8 bases agree with TRBD1. The CDR3 contains 15 residues. Germline V gene lookup returns CDR1 SGHNT and CDR2 YYREEE (reference sequence). V shed 0 bases, J shed 3 bases, and the junction held 4 bases outside the gene matches. The CDR3 loop reads CASSLVGDRYYGYTF. CDR3 nucleotide sequence: TGTGCCAGCAGCTTGGTGGGGGACAGGTACTATGGCTACACCTTC. Using reference TRBV5-4 and TRBJ1-2 for the parts outside the CDR3, the full variable domain is ETGVTQSPTHLIKTRGQQVTLRCSSQSGHNTVSWYQQALGQGPQFIFQYYREEENGRGNFPPRFSGLQFPNYSSELNVNALELDDSALYLCASSLVGDRYYGYTFGSGTRLTVV.

The chain couples TRBV5-1 to TRBJ1-6; no clear D. V was pared by 4 bases and J by 3 bases, with 11 bases between. Germline-derived CDR1 and CDR2 are SGHRS and YFSETQ. The CDR3 extends over 15 amino acids. This CDR3 is CASSISADYNSPLHF. CDR3 in DNA: TGCGCCAGCAGCATATCCGCGGACTATAATTCACCCCTCCACTTT.

This chain uses TRBV27 with TRBJ2-4; D not resolved. Germline values: CDR1 MNHEY, CDR2 SMNVEV (reference sequence). The CDR3 has 20 residues. V lost 5 bases to trimming and J lost 0 bases, with 26 bases between them. CDR3 sequence reads: CASSPSVRFPEVQAKNIQYF. The CDR3 nucleotides are TGTGCCAGCAGTCCATCGGTGCGTTTTCCCGAAGTCCAAGCCAAAAACATTCAGTACTTC.

The rearrangement joins TRBV6-5 to TRBJ1-6; no reliable D call. V gave up 4 bases and J gave up 6 bases, with 13 bases separating them. Germline V lookup: CDR1 MNHEY, CDR2 SVGAGI. The CDR3 is made up of 15 amino acids. CDR3 nucleotide sequence: TGTGCCAGCAGTTCGACGTACCAGCGTAATTCACCCCTCCACTTT. Protein sequence: CASSSTYQRNSPLHF.

This clone has a single count. The V call is TRBV19, the J call TRBJ2-3; D is ambiguous. CDR1 is LNHDA and CDR2 is SQIVND in the germline V gene (reference sequence). This CDR3 region has 15 residues. V lost 4 bases, J lost 0 bases, and 11 bases lay in between. CDR3 loop: CASSTSTFSTDTQYF. CDR3 coding DNA: TGTGCCAGTAGTACCTCGACATTTAGCACAGATACGCAGTATTTT. Supplemented by reference TRBV19 and TRBJ2-3, the full variable domain reads DGGITQSPKYLFRKEGQNVTLSCEQNLNHDAMYWYRQDPGQGLRLIYYSQIVNDFQKGDIAEGYSVSREKKESFPLTVTSAQKNPTAFYLCASSTSTFSTDTQYFGPGTRLTVL.

The chain has TRBV14 and TRBJ2-5; no clear D. The CDR3 length is 13 residues. Germline loops: CDR1 SGHDN, CDR2 FVKESK. V was pared by 1 base and J by 5 bases, with 8 bases between. The CDR3 DNA sequence: TGTGCCAGCAGCCAAGGGTTTCGGGAGACCCAGTACTTC. Amino acid sequence: CASSQGFRETQYF. Full variable domain (missing parts from reference TRBV14 and TRBJ2-5): EAGVTQFPSHSVIEKGQTVTLRCDPISGHDNLYWYRRVMGKEIKFLLHFVKESKQDESGMPNNRFLAERTGGTYSTLKVQPAELEDSGVYFCASSQGFRETQYFGPGTRLLVL.